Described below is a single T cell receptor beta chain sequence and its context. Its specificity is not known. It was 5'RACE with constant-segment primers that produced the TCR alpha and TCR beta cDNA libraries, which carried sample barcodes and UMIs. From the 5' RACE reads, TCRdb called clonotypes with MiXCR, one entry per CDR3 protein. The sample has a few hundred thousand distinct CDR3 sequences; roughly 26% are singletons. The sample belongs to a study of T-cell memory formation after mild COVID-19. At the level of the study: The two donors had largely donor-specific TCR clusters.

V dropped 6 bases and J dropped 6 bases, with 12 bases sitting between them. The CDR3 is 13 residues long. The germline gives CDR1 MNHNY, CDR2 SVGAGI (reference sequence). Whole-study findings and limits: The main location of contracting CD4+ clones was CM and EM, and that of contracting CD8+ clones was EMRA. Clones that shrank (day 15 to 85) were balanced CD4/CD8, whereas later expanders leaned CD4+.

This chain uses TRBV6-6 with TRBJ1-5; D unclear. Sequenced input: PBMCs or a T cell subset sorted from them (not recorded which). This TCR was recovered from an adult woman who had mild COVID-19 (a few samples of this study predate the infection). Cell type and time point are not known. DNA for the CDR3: TGTGCCAGCAGCCTAGGTTGGGGTCAGCCCCAGCATTTT. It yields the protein CASSLGWGQPQHF.